One and the same sample provided the 20 T cell receptor beta chains below, sequenced in a study of cytomegalovirus exposure and HLA in healthy donors (dated by TCRdb to the late 2010s). Library creation used the immunoSEQ multiplex PCR assay. For the multiplex PCR, a mixture combining 60 forward primers for TCR Vbeta segments and 13 reverse primers for TCR Jbeta segments was used. Entries here come from immuneACCESS through TCRdb and include only in-frame sequences with V and J called. Some clones fail to appear in such tables; in the studies checked, an unresolved V gene covers under half of the shortfall, and the cause of the remainder is unknown. The sample records 210,000 or so clones, 82% of which are singletons. About 0.58% of the sample comes from the top ten. Sequencing used PBMCs. Receptor source: a woman aged 40 to 50 in good health and CMV-seronegative.

The chain couples TRBV19 to TRBJ1-1, with D perhaps TRBD1 (6 bases). This CDR3 comprises 15 residues. Trimming took off 2 bases at V and 5 bases at J, with 15 bases between the two ends. Germline V gene data show CDR1 as LNHDA and CDR2 as SQIVND (reference sequence). In DNA form, the CDR3 reads TGTGCCAGTAGTATATGGGGGGGCTCTGGAACTGAAGCTTTCTTT. Translated: CASSIWGGSGTEAFF.

CDR3 in DNA: TGTGCCAGCAGCTACCGGGACAGGGAGCTCTATGGCTACACCTTC. Translation: CASSYRDRELYGYTF. The chain combines TRBV13 with TRBJ1-2, with TRBD1 matching over 9 bases. The germline V gene encodes CDR1 PRHDT and CDR2 FYEKMQ (reference sequence). The CDR3 totals 15 residues. The V and J ends lost 4 bases and 4 bases, in that order; junction bases with no gene match: 7.

The sample holds one count of this clone. This chain uses TRBV19 with TRBJ1-2; tentative D call: TRBD1 (5 bases). This CDR3 region has 15 residues. V was shortened by 3 bases and J by 5 bases, with 16 bases between the two germline ends. Germline values: CDR1 LNHDA, CDR2 SQIVND (reference sequence). The CDR3 DNA sequence: TGTGCCAGTAGTATTGGGGGGTTTTTGGAGTATGGCTACACCTTC. Translated, it gives CASSIGGFLEYGYTF.

The chain uses TRBV18 and TRBJ1-1; D possibly corresponds to TRBD1 (5 bases). Trimming took 5 bases from V and 0 from J, leaving 10 bases between them. This CDR3 contains 14 residues. Germline assignment: CDR1 KGHSH and CDR2 LQKENI. Here the CDR3 reads CASSGAWLNTEAFF. The CDR3 coding sequence is TGTGCCAGCTCAGGGGCCTGGCTGAACACTGAAGCTTTCTTT.

The V call is TRBV30, the J call TRBJ2-2; D may be TRBD1 (5 bases). CDR1 is GTSNPN, CDR2 SVGIG, per germline (reference sequence). CDR3 length equals 14 residues. V was cut by 0 bases and J by 4 bases, with 9 bases left in between. The CDR3, as DNA: TGTGCCTGGAGTGTAGACAGAGTCACCGGGGAGCTGTTTTTT. Amino acid sequence: CAWSVDRVTGELFF.

The CDR3 bases are TGTGCCAGCACCTCCGGAGACGGCTACACCTTC. This encodes CASTSGDGYTF. The chain combines TRBV6-1 with TRBJ1-2; no reliable D call. This CDR3 is built from 11 residues. V lost 7 bases and J lost 8, with 11 bases in between. Germline values: CDR1 MNHNS, CDR2 SASEGT.

CDR3 residues: CASSVASDRYSGNTIYF. Written as DNA, the CDR3 is TGTGCCAGCAGCGTAGCTTCTGATAGATACTCTGGAAACACCATATATTTT. V gene TRBV9 combines with J gene TRBJ1-3, with no clear D. Deletions cut 0 bases from V and 0 bases from J, with 13 bases between. The CDR3 is 17 residues long. Germline-derived CDR1 and CDR2 are SGDLS and YYNGEE.

The chain carries TRBV5-6 and TRBJ2-7; weak D call: TRBD1 (6 bases). V was shortened by 0 bases and J by 2 bases, with 9 bases between the two germline ends. The CDR3 runs 14 residues. Germline V gene sequence: CDR1 SGHDT, CDR2 YYEEEE. Written as DNA, the CDR3 is TGTGCCAGCAGCTTGGCAGGGGCGCCCTACGAGCAGTACTTC. This gives the protein CASSLAGAPYEQYF.

This clone was seen more than once but under ten times. V and J are TRBV5-1 and TRBJ2-2, with 7 bases that match TRBD1. The V segment lost 4 bases and the J segment 5 bases; nucleotides outside the gene matches: 8. The germline V gene encodes CDR1 SGHRS and CDR2 YFSETQ. This CDR3 region has 15 residues. The CDR3 nucleotides are TGCGCCAGCAGCCAAGGGACAGCTGGGACCGGGGAGCTGTTTTTT. Residues: CASSQGTAGTGELFF. Together with reference TRBV5-1 and TRBJ2-2, the CDR3 gives the full variable domain: KAGVTQTPRYLIKTRGQQVTLSCSPISGHRSVSWYQQTPGQGLQFLFEYFSETQRNKGNFPGRFSGRQFSNSRSEMNVSTLELGDSALYLCASSQGTAGTGELFFGEGSRLTVL.

The chain combines TRBV7-2 with TRBJ2-3, with TRBD2 matching 12 bases. The ends lost 1 base at V and 3 bases at J; junction bases unmatched: 8. CDR3 length: 18 residues. Germline CDR1 is SGHTA and CDR2 is FQGNSA. The CDR3 coding sequence is TGTGCCAGCAGCTTAGACCGCGCTAGCGGGGGGGCAACAGATACGCAGTATTTT. This encodes CASSLDRASGGATDTQYF.

The chain carries TRBV30 and TRBJ2-3; 7 nucleotides align to TRBD1. From germline, CDR1 is GTSNPN and CDR2 SVGIG (reference sequence). The CDR3 covers 15 residues. With 3 bases clipped from V and 2 bases from J, the junction kept 8 bases outside the gene matches. The CDR3: CAWRGPGQNTDTQYF. The CDR3 DNA is TGTGCCTGGAGGGGTCCGGGACAGAACACAGATACGCAGTATTTT.

The chain uses TRBV25-1 and TRBJ1-2; D is ambiguous. The germline V gene has CDR1 MGHDK and CDR2 SYGVNS. V lost 3 bases and J 7 bases, leaving 6 bases between the germline ends. This CDR3 contains 11 residues. The DNA of the CDR3 is TGTGCCAGCAGTGAGACGGGTGGCTACACCTTC. Translated, it gives CASSETGGYTF.

In this sample, this clone turned up once. The genes are TRBV5-1 and TRBJ1-1, with D possibly matching TRBD1 (6 bases). The germline V gene has CDR1 SGHRS and CDR2 YFSETQ. The CDR3 sequence is 14 residues long. V dropped 4 bases and J dropped 1 base, with 11 bases sitting between them. This CDR3 reads CASSQQGGNTEAFF. CDR3 bases: TGCGCCAGCAGCCAACAGGGTGGGAACACTGAAGCTTTCTTT.

The CDR3 loop reads CASSATSGESEQYF. The CDR3 DNA sequence: TGCGCCAGCAGTGCAACTAGCGGGGAGAGCGAGCAGTACTTC. This chain joins TRBV10-1 and TRBJ2-7; TRBD2 agrees at 10 bases. V lost 4 bases to trimming and J lost 6 bases; unmatched junction nucleotides: 6. This CDR3 is 14 amino acids long. The V gene's germline CDR1 is WNHNN and CDR2 SYGVQD (reference sequence).

This clone was seen just once. This chain links TRBV7-9 with TRBJ1-1; D call uncertain. The CDR3 has 13 amino acids. Trimming pared 5 bases from V and 8 bases from J, leaving 15 bases between. Germline V gene data show CDR1 as SEHNR and CDR2 as FQNEAQ (reference sequence). CDR3 sequence reads: CASSLEPGNEAFF. CDR3 coding DNA: TGTGCCAGCAGCCTAGAACCGGGAAACGAAGCTTTCTTT.

This clone was counted a few times. CDR3 DNA: TGTGCCAGCACCCTGTCTTCCAATCAGCCCCAGCATTTT. As protein: CASTLSSNQPQHF. The rearrangement uses TRBV6-6 and TRBJ1-5; no reliable D call. The CDR3 extends over 13 amino acids. Trimming cost V 7 bases and J 3 bases, with 10 bases left between them. Germline V CDR1 and CDR2: MNHNY, SVGAGI (reference sequence).

The chain joins TRBV6-4 to TRBJ2-2; D not certain. In germline, CDR1 is MRHNA, CDR2 SNTAGT. The CDR3 has 14 amino acids. V shed 7 bases and J shed 6 bases, with 15 bases lying between them. The CDR3 loop is CASKEESWAGELFF. DNA for the CDR3: TGTGCCAGCAAAGAGGAAAGTTGGGCCGGGGAGCTGTTTTTT.

The chain joins TRBV28 to TRBJ2-2, with TRBD2 identical over 7 bases. The CDR3 is 14 amino acids. The trim removed 5 bases at V and 5 bases at J, leaving 5 bases unmatched. CDR1 and CDR2 (germline): MDHEN, SYDVKM. For the CDR3, the DNA is TGTGCCAGCAGTGTGGGGGGGTGGACCGGGGAGCTGTTTTTT. This codes for CASSVGGWTGELFF.

The V and J genes are TRBV5-1 and TRBJ2-2, with 7 bases lining up with TRBD1. The CDR3 has 16 amino acids. Germline CDR1 SGHRS, CDR2 YFSETQ. V lost 0 bases to trimming and J lost 2 bases; unmatched junction nucleotides: 4. The CDR3 loop is CASSLETGDNTGELFF. For the CDR3, the DNA is TGCGCCAGCAGCTTGGAAACAGGGGATAACACCGGGGAGCTGTTTTTT.

The genes are TRBV2 and TRBJ2-5; possible D gene TRBD1, 5 bases. This CDR3 comprises 15 residues. Germline CDR1 reads SNHLY; CDR2 reads FYNNEI. Trimming shortened V by 1 base and J by 5 bases, and 14 bases separated the two germline ends. CDR3 sequence: CASSEETSSGETQYF. CDR3 DNA sequence: TGTGCCAGCAGTGAAGAGACCAGTTCAGGGGAGACCCAGTACTTC.